This T cell receptor beta chain was found in a study of cytomegalovirus exposure and HLA in healthy donors. This clone has only a few counts. The PCR made use of 60 Vbeta and 13 Jbeta primers. Sequencing was performed with immunoSEQ multiplex PCR; in TCRdb, only in-frame clones are kept and a portion is missing. The sample comprises roughly 190,000 clones, about 85% of which are singletons, and 1.6% rests with the top ten. This CDR3 spans 16 amino acids. J gave up 6 bases and V 4 bases, and 12 bases lay outside the gene matches. Germline loops: CDR1 MGHRA, CDR2 YSYEKL. The TCR originated in a woman aged 50 to 65 in good health and CMV-seronegative. This sequence joins TRBV4-1 and TRBJ2-7; 10 bases match TRBD1. Sequenced material: PBMCs. DNA of the CDR3: TGCGCCAGCAGCCCCCTCCACGGGACAGGGGTGGGCGAGCAGTACTTC. Translation gives CASSPLHGTGVGEQYF.